The 6 T cell receptor beta chains below were found in one sample sequenced in a study of identical twins. TCRdb reprocessed the 5' RACE reads with MiXCR, giving one entry per CDR3 protein. In the table there are around 570,000 distinct CDR3 sequences, approximately 10% of which are singletons. This sample was shared with a second study, whose subject was yellow fever vaccine responses in identical twins.

The material sequenced was PBMCs. The source of these receptors is a woman aged 18 to 35 in good health.

The table lists this clonotype with many counts. The rearrangement joins TRBV6-5 to TRBJ2-2; tentatively, D is TRBD1 or TRBD2 (5 bases each). The CDR3 loop spans 16 amino acids. Germline V gene sequence: CDR1 MNHEY, CDR2 SVGAGI. Deletions cut 1 base from V and 0 bases from J, with 9 bases between. The CDR3 protein is CASSYWGTSNTGELFF. The CDR3 DNA reads as TGTGCCAGCAGTTACTGGGGGACCTCGAACACCGGGGAGCTGTTTTTT.

This clonotype has just a few counts. This chain uses TRBV4-1 with TRBJ2-5; tentatively, D is TRBD1 (6 bases). CDR1 MGHRA and CDR2 YSYEKL come from the germline V gene. Trimming left V 0 bases short and J 2 bases short, with 19 bases between. The CDR3 has 18 residues. The CDR3 protein is CASSQDAISWTAQETQYF. CDR3 DNA sequence: TGCGCCAGCAGCCAAGACGCAATATCCTGGACAGCGCAAGAGACCCAGTACTTC.

The J gene is TRBJ2-1, the V gene TRBV2, with no clear D. The CDR3 has 15 residues. Deletions cut 3 bases from V and 0 bases from J, with 9 bases between. Per germline, CDR1 SNHLY and CDR2 FYNNEI. In DNA form, the CDR3 reads TGTGCCAGCAGTGAGGGGTCCTACTCCTACAATGAGCAGTTCTTC. This sequence encodes CASSEGSYSYNEQFF.

The sample holds many counts of this clonotype. The V and J genes are TRBV3-1 and TRBJ2-1; D not certain. Germline-derived CDR1 and CDR2 are LGHDT and YNNKEL (reference sequence). Trimming left V 4 bases short and J 3 bases short, with 22 bases between. This CDR3 has 18 residues. In nucleotides, the CDR3 is TGTGCCAGCAGCCTCCGAGGTTTGAGCGAGACCAACTACAATGAGCAGTTCTTC. The encoded protein is CASSLRGLSETNYNEQFF.

The sample holds many counts of this clonotype. The V and J genes are TRBV20-1 and TRBJ1-5; D is perhaps TRBD1 (5 bases). The length of the CDR3 is 15 residues. Germline V gene data show CDR1 as DFQATT and CDR2 as SNEGSKA (reference sequence). The V end lost 4 bases, the J end lost 1 base, and 14 bases lay between the germline ends. CDR3 loop: CSAIRGGASNQPQHF. Here the CDR3 DNA reads TGCAGTGCTATCCGAGGAGGGGCAAGCAATCAGCCCCAGCATTTT.

This chain links TRBV2 with TRBJ2-5; no definite D call. This CDR3 has 14 amino acids. The germline V gene encodes CDR1 SNHLY and CDR2 FYNNEI. V was clipped by 3 bases and J by 6 bases, with 14 bases between them. The CDR3 region has the DNA TGTGCCAGCAGTGAGGCCCCCCCGGCGAAGACCCAGTACTTC. Protein sequence: CASSEAPPAKTQYF.